One and the same sample provided the 5 T cell receptor beta chains below, sequenced in a study of shared clonotypes between healthy human individuals. Profiling relied on immunoSEQ multiplex PCR, and the TCRdb table lists in-frame clones only, not all of them. The data hold roughly 2 million clones, with roughly 94% observed a single time. Sequencing was performed on naive CD4+ T cells sorted from blood. Subset meaning: CD45RA+ positively selected. All receptors come from a man between 18 and 35 years old in good health.

This clone was seen just once. V gene TRBV19 combines with J gene TRBJ1-2; D not resolved. CDR1 and CDR2 (germline): LNHDA, SQIVND (reference sequence). This CDR3 is built from 14 residues. V dropped 4 bases and J dropped 8 bases, with 17 bases sitting between them. The CDR3 here is CASSTRGVASGYTF. CDR3 nucleotides: TGTGCCAGTAGTACGAGAGGAGTAGCTTCCGGCTACACCTTC.

The rearrangement joins TRBV4-3 to TRBJ1-4; weak D call: TRBD1 (5 bases). This CDR3 is built from 17 residues. Germline CDR1 and CDR2: LGHNA and YSLEER. Trimming removed 1 base from V and 0 bases from J, with 12 bases in between. This chain's CDR3 is CASSQGAGSTTNEKLFF. The DNA for the CDR3 is TGCGCCAGCAGCCAAGGGGCAGGGTCTACAACTAATGAAAAACTGTTTTTT.

This CDR3 is CASSDGLAGGGGTDTQYF. For the CDR3, the DNA is TGTGCCAGCAGTGATGGACTAGCGGGAGGAGGGGGAACAGATACGCAGTATTTT. The V call is TRBV5-8, the J call TRBJ2-3; 14 bases align to TRBD2. This CDR3 region has 18 residues. V shed 5 bases, J shed 3 bases, and the junction held 11 bases outside the gene matches. Per germline, CDR1 SGHTS and CDR2 YDEGEE. The full variable domain, completed using reference TRBV5-8 and TRBJ2-3, is EAGVTQSPTHLIKTRGQQATLRCSPISGHTSVYWYQQALGLGLQFLLWYDEGEERNRGNFPPRFSGRQFPNYSSELNVNALELEDSALYLCASSDGLAGGGGTDTQYFGPGTRLTVL.

The rearrangement links TRBV7-2 to TRBJ2-2; no reliable D call. Germline V CDR1 and CDR2: SGHTA, FQGNSA. V lost 6 bases and J lost 3, with 5 bases in between. The CDR3 is 12 residues long. CDR3 protein: CASRRHTGELFF. Here the CDR3 DNA reads TGTGCCAGCAGGAGGCACACCGGGGAGCTGTTTTTT.

With regard to this clone: The sample contains more than one DNA sequence encoding this CDR3. The chain has TRBV7-9 and TRBJ1-2; 9 nucleotides line up with TRBD1. Germline lookup yields CDR1 SEHNR and CDR2 FQNEAQ (reference sequence). J lost 4 bases, V lost 5 bases, and 5 bases had no gene match. This CDR3 is 14 amino acids long. In DNA, the CDR3 is TGTGCCAGCAGCCCGGGACAGGGCGCCTATGGCTACACCTTC. Its protein is CASSPGQGAYGYTF. The full variable domain, in which reference TRBV7-9 and TRBJ1-2 provide the parts outside the CDR3, is DTGVSQNPRHKITKRGQNVTFRCDPISEHNRLYWYRQTLGQGPEFLTYFQNEAQLEKSRLLSDRFSAERPKGSFSTLEIQRTEQGDSAMYLCASSPGQGAYGYTFGSGTRLTVV.